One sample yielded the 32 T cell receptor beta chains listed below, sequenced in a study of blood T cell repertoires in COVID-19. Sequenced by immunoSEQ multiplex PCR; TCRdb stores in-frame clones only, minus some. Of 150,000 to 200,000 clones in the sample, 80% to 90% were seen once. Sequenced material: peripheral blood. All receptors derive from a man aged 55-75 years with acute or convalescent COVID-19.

CDR3 sequence (DNA): TGCAGCGTAAGACAGGGAGGTAATGAAAAACTGTTTTTT. It encodes CSVRQGGNEKLFF. The chain carries TRBV29-1 and TRBJ1-4, with TRBD1 matching over 7 bases. Trimming cost V 6 bases and J 4 bases; bases outside gene matches: 5. Germline V gene lookup returns CDR1 SQVTM and CDR2 ANQGSEA. This CDR3 contains 13 residues.

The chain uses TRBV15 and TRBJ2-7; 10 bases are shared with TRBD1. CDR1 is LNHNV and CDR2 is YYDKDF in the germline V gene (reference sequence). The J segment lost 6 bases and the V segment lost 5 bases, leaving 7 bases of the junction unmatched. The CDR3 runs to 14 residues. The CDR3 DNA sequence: TGTGCCACCAGCCGGGACAGGGGTTTCGGCGAGCAGTACTTC. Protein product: CATSRDRGFGEQYF.

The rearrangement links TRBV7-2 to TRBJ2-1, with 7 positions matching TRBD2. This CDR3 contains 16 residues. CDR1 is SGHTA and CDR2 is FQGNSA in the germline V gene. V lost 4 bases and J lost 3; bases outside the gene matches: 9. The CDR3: CASSYILAKNYNEQFF. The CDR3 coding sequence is TGTGCCAGCAGCTATATACTAGCGAAAAACTACAATGAGCAGTTCTTC.

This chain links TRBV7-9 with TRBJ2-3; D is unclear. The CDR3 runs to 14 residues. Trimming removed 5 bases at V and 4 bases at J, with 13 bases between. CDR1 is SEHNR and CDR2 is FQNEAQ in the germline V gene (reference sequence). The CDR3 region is CASSQGEVADTQYF. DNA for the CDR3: TGTGCCAGCAGCCAAGGAGAGGTTGCAGATACGCAGTATTTT.

Here the CDR3 reads CASSILDRTNTGELFF. DNA of the CDR3: TGTGCCAGCAGCATCCTGGACAGGACGAACACCGGGGAGCTGTTTTTT. V and J are TRBV21-1 and TRBJ2-2; the table's D call of TRBD1 was not tested on the DNA. TRBV21-1 is annotated as a pseudogene. This CDR3 has 16 amino acids.

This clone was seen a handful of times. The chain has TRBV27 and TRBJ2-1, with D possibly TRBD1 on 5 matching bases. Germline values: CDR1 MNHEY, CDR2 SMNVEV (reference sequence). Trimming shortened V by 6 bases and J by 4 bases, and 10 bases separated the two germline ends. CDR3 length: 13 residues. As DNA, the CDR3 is TGTGCCAGCAGAGAGACAGATTACAATGAGCAGTTCTTC. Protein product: CASRETDYNEQFF.

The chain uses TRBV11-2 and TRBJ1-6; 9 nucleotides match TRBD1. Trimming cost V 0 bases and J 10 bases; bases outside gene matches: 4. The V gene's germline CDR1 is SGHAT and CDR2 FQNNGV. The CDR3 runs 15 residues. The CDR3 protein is CASSLEGTGRSPLHF. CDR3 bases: TGTGCCAGCAGCTTAGAAGGGACAGGGAGGTCACCCCTCCACTTT.

CDR3 coding DNA: TGTGCCAGCAGCTTAGCCGGGGTAGCGGGAGTCTACGAGCAGTACTTC. Protein sequence: CASSLAGVAGVYEQYF. This rearrangement joins TRBV7-8 to TRBJ2-7; TRBD2 aligns across 9 bases. J gave up 3 bases and V 0 bases, and 6 bases lay outside the gene matches. CDR3 length equals 16 residues. The germline V gene encodes CDR1 SGHVS and CDR2 FQNEAQ.

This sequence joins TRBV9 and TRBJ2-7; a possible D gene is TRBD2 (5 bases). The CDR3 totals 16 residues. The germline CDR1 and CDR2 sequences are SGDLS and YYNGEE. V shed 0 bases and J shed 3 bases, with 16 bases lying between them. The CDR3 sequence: CASSVGGTRVYYEQYF. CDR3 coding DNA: TGTGCCAGCAGCGTAGGGGGAACTAGAGTTTACTACGAGCAGTACTTC.

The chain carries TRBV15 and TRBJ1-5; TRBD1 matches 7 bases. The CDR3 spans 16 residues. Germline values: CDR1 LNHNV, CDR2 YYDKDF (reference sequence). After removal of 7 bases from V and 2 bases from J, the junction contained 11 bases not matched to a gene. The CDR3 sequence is CATTNAWGTGNQPQHF. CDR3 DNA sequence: TGTGCCACCACCAACGCCTGGGGGACAGGCAATCAGCCCCAGCATTTT.

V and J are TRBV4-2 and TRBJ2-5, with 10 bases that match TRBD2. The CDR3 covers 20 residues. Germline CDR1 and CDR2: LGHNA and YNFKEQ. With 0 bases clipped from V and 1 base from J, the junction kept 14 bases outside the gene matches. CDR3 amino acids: CASSQDGWTSGIRGQETQYF. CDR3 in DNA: TGTGCCAGCAGCCAAGATGGTTGGACTAGCGGAATCAGGGGCCAAGAGACCCAGTACTTC.

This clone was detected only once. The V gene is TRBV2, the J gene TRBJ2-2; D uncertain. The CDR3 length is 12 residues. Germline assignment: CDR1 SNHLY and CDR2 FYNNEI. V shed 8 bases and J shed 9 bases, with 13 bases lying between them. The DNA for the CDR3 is TGTGCCAGCTCCCGGAGCGTTAGGGAGCTGTTTTTT. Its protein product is CASSRSVRELFF.

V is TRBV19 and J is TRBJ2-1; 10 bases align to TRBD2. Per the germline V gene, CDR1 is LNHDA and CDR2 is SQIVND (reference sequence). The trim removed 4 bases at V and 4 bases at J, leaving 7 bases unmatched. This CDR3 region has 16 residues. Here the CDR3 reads CASSTTGTSAYNEQFF. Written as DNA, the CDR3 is TGTGCCAGTAGTACCACCGGGACTAGCGCGTACAATGAGCAGTTCTTC.

DNA for the CDR3: TGTGCCAGCAGCGAAAGAACCGGGACAGGGACGCACGAGCAGTACTTC. This translates into CASSERTGTGTHEQYF. This chain links TRBV6-2 or TRBV6-3 with TRBJ2-7, with 9 bases matching TRBD1. J lost 5 bases, V lost 6 bases, and 14 bases had no gene match. Germline V lookup: CDR1 MNHEY, CDR2 SVGEGT. This CDR3 comprises 16 residues.

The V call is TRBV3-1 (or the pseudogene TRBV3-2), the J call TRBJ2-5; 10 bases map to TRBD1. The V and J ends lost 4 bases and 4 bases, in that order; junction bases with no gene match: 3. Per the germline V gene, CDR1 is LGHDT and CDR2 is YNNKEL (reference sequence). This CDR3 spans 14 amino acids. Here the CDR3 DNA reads TGTGCCAGCAGCCGGAGGACAGGGGGAGAGACCCAGTACTTC. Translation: CASSRRTGGETQYF.

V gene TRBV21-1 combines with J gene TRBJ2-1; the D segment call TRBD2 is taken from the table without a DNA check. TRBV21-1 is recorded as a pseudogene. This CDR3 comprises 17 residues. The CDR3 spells CASSKERTGSSYNEQFF. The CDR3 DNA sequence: TGTGCCAGCAGCAAAGAGAGAACGGGTAGCTCCTACAATGAGCAGTTCTTC.

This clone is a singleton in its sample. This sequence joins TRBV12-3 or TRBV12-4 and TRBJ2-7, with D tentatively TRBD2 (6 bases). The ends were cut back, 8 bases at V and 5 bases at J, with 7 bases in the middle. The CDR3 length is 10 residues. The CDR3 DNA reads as TGTGCCAGCGGCGGGAACGAGCAGTACTTC. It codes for CASGGNEQYF.

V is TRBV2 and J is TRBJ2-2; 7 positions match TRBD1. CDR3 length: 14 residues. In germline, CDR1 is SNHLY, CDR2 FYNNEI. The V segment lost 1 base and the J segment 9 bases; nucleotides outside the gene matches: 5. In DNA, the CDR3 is TGTGCCAGCAGTGAAGACAGGGGTGTCCGGGAGCTGTTTTTT. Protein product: CASSEDRGVRELFF.

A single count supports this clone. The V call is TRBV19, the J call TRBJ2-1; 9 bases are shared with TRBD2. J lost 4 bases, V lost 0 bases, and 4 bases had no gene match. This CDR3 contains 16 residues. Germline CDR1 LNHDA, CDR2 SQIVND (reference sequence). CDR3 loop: CASSIDRGRAYNEQFF. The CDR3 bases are TGTGCCAGTAGTATAGACCGCGGGAGGGCTTACAATGAGCAGTTCTTC. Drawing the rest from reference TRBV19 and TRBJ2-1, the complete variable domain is DGGITQSPKYLFRKEGQNVTLSCEQNLNHDAMYWYRQDPGQGLRLIYYSQIVNDFQKGDIAEGYSVSREKKESFPLTVTSAQKNPTAFYLCASSIDRGRAYNEQFFGPGTRLTVL.

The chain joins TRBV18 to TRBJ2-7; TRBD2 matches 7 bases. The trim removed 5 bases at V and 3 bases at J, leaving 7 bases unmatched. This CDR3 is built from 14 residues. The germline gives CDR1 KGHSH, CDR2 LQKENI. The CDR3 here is CASSAGREFYEQYF. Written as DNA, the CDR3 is TGTGCCAGCTCAGCTGGGAGGGAGTTCTACGAGCAGTACTTC. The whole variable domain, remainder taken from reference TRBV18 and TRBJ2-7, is NAGVMQNPRHLVRRRGQEARLRCSPMKGHSHVYWYRQLPEEGLKFMVYLQKENIIDESGMPKERFSAEFPKEGPSILRIQQVVRGDSAAYFCASSAGREFYEQYFGPGTRLTVT.

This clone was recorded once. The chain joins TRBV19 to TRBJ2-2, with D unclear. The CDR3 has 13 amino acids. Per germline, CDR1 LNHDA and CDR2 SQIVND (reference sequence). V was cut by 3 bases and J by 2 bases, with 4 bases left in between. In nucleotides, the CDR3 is TGTGCCAGTAGTATTCAAAACACCGGGGAGCTGTTTTTT. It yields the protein CASSIQNTGELFF. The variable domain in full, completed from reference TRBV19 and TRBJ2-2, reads DGGITQSPKYLFRKEGQNVTLSCEQNLNHDAMYWYRQDPGQGLRLIYYSQIVNDFQKGDIAEGYSVSREKKESFPLTVTSAQKNPTAFYLCASSIQNTGELFFGEGSRLTVL.

The CDR3 sequence is CASSDRTGDNGYTF. CDR3 bases: TGTGCCAGCAGTGACAGGACAGGGGACAATGGCTACACCTTC. The V gene is TRBV2, the J gene TRBJ1-2, with TRBD1 identical over 9 bases. The CDR3 totals 14 residues. In germline, CDR1 is SNHLY, CDR2 FYNNEI. V shed 3 bases and J 6 bases; nucleotides not matched to a gene: 5.

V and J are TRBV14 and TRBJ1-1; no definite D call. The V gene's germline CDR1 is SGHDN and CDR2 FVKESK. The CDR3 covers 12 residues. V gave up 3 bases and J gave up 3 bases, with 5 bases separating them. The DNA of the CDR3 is TGTGCCAGCAGCCACGCGTACACTGAAGCTTTCTTT. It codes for CASSHAYTEAFF.

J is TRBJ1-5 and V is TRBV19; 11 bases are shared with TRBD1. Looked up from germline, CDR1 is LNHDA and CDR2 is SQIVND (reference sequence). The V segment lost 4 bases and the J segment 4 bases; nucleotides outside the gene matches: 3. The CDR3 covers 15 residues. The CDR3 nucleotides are TGTGCCAGTAGTAAGGACAGGGGGCATAATCAGCCCCAGCATTTT. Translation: CASSKDRGHNQPQHF.

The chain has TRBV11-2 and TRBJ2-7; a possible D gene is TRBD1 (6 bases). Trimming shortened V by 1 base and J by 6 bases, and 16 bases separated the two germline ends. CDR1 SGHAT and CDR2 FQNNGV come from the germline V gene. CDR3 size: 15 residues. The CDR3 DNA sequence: TGTGCCAGCAGCTTAGGTTTCCAGGGGAAGGGCGAGCAGTACTTC. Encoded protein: CASSLGFQGKGEQYF. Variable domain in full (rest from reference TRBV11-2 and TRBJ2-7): EAGVAQSPRYKIIEKRQSVAFWCNPISGHATLYWYQQILGQGPKLLIQFQNNGVVDDSQLPKDRFSAERLKGVDSTLKIQPAKLEDSAVYLCASSLGFQGKGEQYFGPGTRLTVT.

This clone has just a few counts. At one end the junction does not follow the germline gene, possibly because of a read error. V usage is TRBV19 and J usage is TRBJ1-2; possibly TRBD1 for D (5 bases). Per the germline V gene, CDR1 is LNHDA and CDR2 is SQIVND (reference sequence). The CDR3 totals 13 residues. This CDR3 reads CASSRDSNHGYTF. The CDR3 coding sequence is TGTGCCAGTAGCCGCGACAGTAACCATGGCTACACCTTC.

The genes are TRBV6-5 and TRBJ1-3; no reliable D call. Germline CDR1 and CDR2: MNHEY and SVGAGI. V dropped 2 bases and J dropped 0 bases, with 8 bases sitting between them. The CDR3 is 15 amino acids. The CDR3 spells CASSYDRGSGNTIYF. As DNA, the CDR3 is TGTGCCAGCAGTTACGACCGCGGCTCTGGAAACACCATATATTTT.

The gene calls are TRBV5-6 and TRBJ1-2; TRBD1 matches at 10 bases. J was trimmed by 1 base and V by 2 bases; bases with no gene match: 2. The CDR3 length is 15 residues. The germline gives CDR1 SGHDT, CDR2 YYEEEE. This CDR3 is CASSFWDRGNYGYTF. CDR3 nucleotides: TGTGCCAGCAGCTTCTGGGACAGGGGTAACTATGGCTACACCTTC.

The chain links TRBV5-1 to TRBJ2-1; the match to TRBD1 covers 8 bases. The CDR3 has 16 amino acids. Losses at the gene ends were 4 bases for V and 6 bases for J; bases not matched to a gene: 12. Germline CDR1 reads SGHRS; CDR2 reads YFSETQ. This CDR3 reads CASSLPTGTGGNEQFF. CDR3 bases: TGCGCCAGCAGCCTCCCCACCGGGACAGGAGGCAATGAGCAGTTCTTC.

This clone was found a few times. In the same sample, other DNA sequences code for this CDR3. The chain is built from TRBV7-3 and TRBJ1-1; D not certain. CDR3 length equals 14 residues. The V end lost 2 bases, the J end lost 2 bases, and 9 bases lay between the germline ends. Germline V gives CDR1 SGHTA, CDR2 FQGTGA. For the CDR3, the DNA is TGTGCCAGCAGCTTAGGCCATTCAAACACTGAAGCTTTCTTT. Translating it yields CASSLGHSNTEAFF.

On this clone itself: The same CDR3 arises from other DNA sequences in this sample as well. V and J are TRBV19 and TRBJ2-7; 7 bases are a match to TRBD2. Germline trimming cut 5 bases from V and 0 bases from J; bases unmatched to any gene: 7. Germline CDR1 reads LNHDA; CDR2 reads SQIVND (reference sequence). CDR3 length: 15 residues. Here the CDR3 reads CASSASGYSSYEQYF. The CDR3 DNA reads TGTGCCAGTAGTGCTAGCGGTTACAGCTCCTACGAGCAGTACTTC.

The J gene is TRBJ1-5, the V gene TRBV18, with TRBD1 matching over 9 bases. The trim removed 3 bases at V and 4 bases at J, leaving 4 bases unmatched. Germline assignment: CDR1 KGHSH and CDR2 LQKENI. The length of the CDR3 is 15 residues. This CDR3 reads CASSPVGQGNQPQHF. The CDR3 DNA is TGTGCCAGCTCACCGGTGGGACAGGGTAATCAGCCCCAGCATTTT.